This T cell receptor beta chain was found in a study of CDR3 diversity in severe acne. TCRdb used MiXCR to reprocess the PCR reads, holding one entry per CDR3 protein. Altogether almost 85,000 distinct CDR3 sequences are present, under 65% being singletons, with the ten largest covering roughly an eighth. Germline V gives CDR1 MGHRA, CDR2 YSYEKL. V was clipped by 1 base and J by 4 bases; unmatched bases: 8. This CDR3 region has 18 residues. The genes are TRBV4-1 and TRBJ2-3; 13 nucleotides match TRBD2. What was sequenced was blood. The sequence was obtained from a male donor in good health, without acne. The CDR3 spells CASSQVLAGGPSSDTQYF. The DNA of the CDR3 is TGCGCCAGCAGCCAAGTACTAGCGGGGGGGCCTAGCTCAGATACGCAGTATTTT.